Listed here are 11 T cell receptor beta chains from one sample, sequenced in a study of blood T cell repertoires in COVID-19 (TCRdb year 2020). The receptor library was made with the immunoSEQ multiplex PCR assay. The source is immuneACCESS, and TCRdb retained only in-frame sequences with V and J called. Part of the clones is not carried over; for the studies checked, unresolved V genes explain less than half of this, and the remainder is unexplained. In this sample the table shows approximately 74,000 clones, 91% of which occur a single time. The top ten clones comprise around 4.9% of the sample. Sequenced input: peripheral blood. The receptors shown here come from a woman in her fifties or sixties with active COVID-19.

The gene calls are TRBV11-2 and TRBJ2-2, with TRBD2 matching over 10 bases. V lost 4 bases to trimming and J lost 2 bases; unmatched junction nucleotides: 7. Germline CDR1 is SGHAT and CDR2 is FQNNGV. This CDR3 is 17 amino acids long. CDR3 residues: CASSSNLAGVNTGELFF. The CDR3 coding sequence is TGTGCCAGCAGCTCAAATCTAGCGGGAGTAAACACCGGGGAGCTGTTTTTT.

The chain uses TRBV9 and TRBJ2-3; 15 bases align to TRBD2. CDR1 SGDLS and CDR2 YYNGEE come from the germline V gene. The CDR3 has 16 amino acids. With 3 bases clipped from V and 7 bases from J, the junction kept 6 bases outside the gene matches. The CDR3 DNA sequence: TGTGCCAGCAGCGAGACGGGACTAGCGGGAGGAAATACGCAGTATTTT. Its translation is CASSETGLAGGNTQYF.

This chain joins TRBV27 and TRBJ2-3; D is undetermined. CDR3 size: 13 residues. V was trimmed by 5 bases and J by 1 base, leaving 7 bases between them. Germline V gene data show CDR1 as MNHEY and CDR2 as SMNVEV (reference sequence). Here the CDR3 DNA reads TGTGCCAGCAGTCCTAGTCGCACAGATACGCAGTATTTT. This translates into CASSPSRTDTQYF.

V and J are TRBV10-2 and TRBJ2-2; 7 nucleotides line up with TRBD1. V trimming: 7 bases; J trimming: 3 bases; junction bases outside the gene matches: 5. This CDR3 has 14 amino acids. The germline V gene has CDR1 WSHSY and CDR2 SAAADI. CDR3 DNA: TGCGCCAGCACCGGGACAGACTACACCGGGGAGCTGTTTTTT. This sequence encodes CASTGTDYTGELFF.

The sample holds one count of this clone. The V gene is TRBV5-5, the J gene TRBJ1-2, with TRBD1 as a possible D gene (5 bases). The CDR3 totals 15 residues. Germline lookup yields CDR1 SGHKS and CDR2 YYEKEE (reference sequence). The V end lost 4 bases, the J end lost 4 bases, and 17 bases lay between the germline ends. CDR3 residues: CASSPPGQGSYGYTF. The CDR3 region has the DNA TGTGCCAGCAGCCCCCCGGGTCAGGGTTCCTATGGCTACACCTTC.

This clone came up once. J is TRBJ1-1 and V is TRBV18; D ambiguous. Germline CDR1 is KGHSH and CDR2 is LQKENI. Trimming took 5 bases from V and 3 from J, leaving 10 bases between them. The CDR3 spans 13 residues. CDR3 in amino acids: CASSRLGDTEAFF. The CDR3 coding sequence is TGTGCCAGCTCAAGGTTGGGCGACACTGAAGCTTTCTTT.

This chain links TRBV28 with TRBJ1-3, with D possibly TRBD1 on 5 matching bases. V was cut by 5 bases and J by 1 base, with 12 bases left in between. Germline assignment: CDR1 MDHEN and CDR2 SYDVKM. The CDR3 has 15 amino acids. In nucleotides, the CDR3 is TGTGCCAGCAGTGACGCCCAGGGTTCTGGAAACACCATATATTTT. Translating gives CASSDAQGSGNTIYF. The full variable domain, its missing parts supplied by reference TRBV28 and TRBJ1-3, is DVKVTQSSRYLVKRTGEKVFLECVQDMDHENMFWYRQDPGLGLRLIYFSYDVKMKEKGDIPEGYSVSREKKERFSLILESASTNQTSMYLCASSDAQGSGNTIYFGEGSWLTVV.

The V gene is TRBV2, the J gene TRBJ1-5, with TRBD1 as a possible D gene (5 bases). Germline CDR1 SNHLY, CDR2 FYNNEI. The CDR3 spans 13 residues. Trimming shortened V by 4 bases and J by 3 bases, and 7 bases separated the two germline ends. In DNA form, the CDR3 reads TGTGCCAGCAGTGTGACAGTCAATCAGCCCCAGCATTTT. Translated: CASSVTVNQPQHF.

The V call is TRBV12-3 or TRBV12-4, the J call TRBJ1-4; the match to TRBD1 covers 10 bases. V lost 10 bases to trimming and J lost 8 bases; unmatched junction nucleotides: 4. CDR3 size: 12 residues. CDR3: CATGTGVEKLFF. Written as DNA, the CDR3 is TGTGCCACCGGGACAGGGGTCGAAAAACTGTTTTTT.

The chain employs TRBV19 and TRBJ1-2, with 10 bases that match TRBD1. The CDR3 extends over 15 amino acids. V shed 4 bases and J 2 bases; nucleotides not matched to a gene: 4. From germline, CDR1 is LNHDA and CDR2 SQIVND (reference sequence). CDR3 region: CASSTDRGANYGYTF. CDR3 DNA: TGTGCCAGTAGTACGGACAGGGGGGCCAACTATGGCTACACCTTC.

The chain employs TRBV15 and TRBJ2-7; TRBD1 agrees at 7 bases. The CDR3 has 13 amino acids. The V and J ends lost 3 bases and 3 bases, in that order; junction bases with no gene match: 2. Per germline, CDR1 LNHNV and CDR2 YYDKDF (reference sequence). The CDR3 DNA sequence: TGTGCCACCAGCAGGGACAGGAACTACGAGCAGTACTTC. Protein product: CATSRDRNYEQYF.